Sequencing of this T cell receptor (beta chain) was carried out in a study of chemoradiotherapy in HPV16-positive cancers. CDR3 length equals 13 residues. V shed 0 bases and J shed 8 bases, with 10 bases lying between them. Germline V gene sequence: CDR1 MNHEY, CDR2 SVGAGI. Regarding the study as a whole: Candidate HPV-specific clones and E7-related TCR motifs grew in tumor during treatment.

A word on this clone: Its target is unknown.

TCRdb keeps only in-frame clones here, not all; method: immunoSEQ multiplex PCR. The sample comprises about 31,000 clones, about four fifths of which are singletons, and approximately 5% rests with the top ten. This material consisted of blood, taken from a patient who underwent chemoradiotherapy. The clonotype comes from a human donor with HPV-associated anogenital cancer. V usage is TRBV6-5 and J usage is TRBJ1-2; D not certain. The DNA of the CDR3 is TGTGCCAGCAGTTACTCCGATAACGGGGGCTACACCTTC. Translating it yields CASSYSDNGGYTF.